What follows are 32 T cell receptor beta chains derived from one specimen sequenced in a study of regulatory T cells in long-lasting Graves disease. Building the TCR beta libraries relied on iRepertoire HTBI primers, and CDR3 regions underwent Arm-PCR. Using its own MiXCR run on the multiplex PCR reads, TCRdb lists one record per CDR3 protein. The table lists some 430,000 distinct CDR3 sequences, under 25% of them singletons. Time point of the sample: persistent/refractory GD, antithyroid drugs over 5 years with positive TRAb. The TCR library was made from RNA extracted from PBMCs. The specimen was peripheral blood mononuclear cells (PBMCs), collected when the disease was refractory, from a patient treated with antithyroid drugs. These receptors all stem from a female donor with Graves disease.

This clonotype was seen many times. This chain uses TRBV20-1 with TRBJ1-1, with D possibly matching TRBD1 (6 bases). The V gene's germline CDR1 is DFQATT and CDR2 SNEGSKA (reference sequence). The V end was cut by 1 base, the J end by 3 bases, with 18 bases between. The CDR3 loop spans 16 amino acids. For the CDR3, the DNA is TGCAGTGCTAGAGCTACAACAGGGTGGGTTGACACTGAAGCTTTCTTT. Its protein is CSARATTGWVDTEAFF.

This clonotype occurred a few times. V gene TRBV29-1 combines with J gene TRBJ2-4; TRBD1 matches at 8 bases. CDR3 length: 15 residues. Germline values: CDR1 SQVTM, CDR2 ANQGSEA. V shed 4 bases, J shed 3 bases, and the junction held 8 bases outside the gene matches. CDR3 residues: CSVAGDRGGKNIQYF. Here the CDR3 DNA reads TGCAGCGTTGCCGGAGACAGGGGCGGCAAAAACATTCAGTACTTC.

In this sample, this clonotype turned up many times. The chain has TRBV28 and TRBJ1-2; D uncertain. The CDR3 covers 13 residues. V shed 6 bases and J shed 8 bases, with 16 bases lying between them. Looked up from germline, CDR1 is MDHEN and CDR2 is SYDVKM. The CDR3 sequence is CASSLDVSAGYTF. The CDR3 DNA sequence: TGTGCCAGCAGCCTGGACGTATCCGCCGGCTACACCTTC.

This clonotype was found many times. The J gene is TRBJ2-2, the V gene TRBV7-3; no reliable D call. Between the trimmed V and J ends, which lost 1 base and 1 base, there was a span of 7 bases. Looked up from germline, CDR1 is SGHTA and CDR2 is FQGTGA. This CDR3 comprises 15 residues. The DNA of the CDR3 is TGTGCCAGCAGCTTAATCGTCGGGAACACCGGGGAGCTGTTTTTT. Its protein is CASSLIVGNTGELFF. The whole variable domain, filled in from reference TRBV7-3 and TRBJ2-2, reads GAGVSQTPSNKVTEKGKYVELRCDPISGHTALYWYRQSLGQGPEFLIYFQGTGAADDSGLPNDRFFAVRPEGSVSTLKIQRTERGDSAVYLCASSLIVGNTGELFFGEGSRLTVL.

The chain has TRBV11-2 and TRBJ2-5; D might be TRBD2 (6 bases). Deletions cut 1 base from V and 2 bases from J, with 17 bases between. Germline values: CDR1 SGHAT, CDR2 FQNNGV. The CDR3 sequence is 17 residues long. The CDR3, as DNA: TGTGCCAGCAGCTTAGTTGGGGCCGGGGGTATACAAGAGACCCAGTACTTC. This encodes CASSLVGAGGIQETQYF.

This clonotype came up many times. The J gene is TRBJ1-2, the V gene TRBV27; tentative D call: TRBD1 (5 bases). V lost 3 bases and J lost 8, with 13 bases in between. The CDR3 runs to 13 residues. The V gene's germline CDR1 is MNHEY and CDR2 SMNVEV (reference sequence). The CDR3 nucleotides read TGTGCCAGCAGTTTTTGGGGGGATAAAGGCTACACCTTC. It is translated as CASSFWGDKGYTF.

This clonotype was seen at least ten times. The genes are TRBV6-1 and TRBJ1-1; 8 bases fit TRBD1. V lost 8 bases to trimming and J lost 12 bases; unmatched junction nucleotides: 11. Germline assignment: CDR1 MNHNS and CDR2 SASEGT. CDR3 length: 12 residues. CDR3 sequence (DNA): TGTGCCAGCCTTGCCGGGACAGGAATGACTTTCTTT. Its protein is CASLAGTGMTFF.

The chain employs TRBV7-9 and TRBJ1-3; no reliable D call. The germline CDR1 and CDR2 sequences are SEHNR and FQNEAQ (reference sequence). The V gene lost 4 bases and the J gene lost 0 bases, with 13 bases spanning the gap. This CDR3 has 16 amino acids. In DNA, the CDR3 is TGTGCCAGCAGCTGGACTCAAGGACCCTCTGGAAACACCATATATTTT. This translates into CASSWTQGPSGNTIYF.

The chain is built from TRBV7-9 and TRBJ2-4; 7 bases fit TRBD1. V shed 4 bases, J shed 0 bases, and the junction held 6 bases outside the gene matches. The CDR3 is made up of 16 amino acids. In germline, CDR1 is SEHNR, CDR2 FQNEAQ (reference sequence). The DNA for the CDR3 is TGTGCCAGCAGCTCTGGGACAGAACTAGCCAAAAACATTCAGTACTTC. Amino acid sequence: CASSSGTELAKNIQYF. Variable domain in full (rest from reference TRBV7-9 and TRBJ2-4): DTGVSQNPRHKITKRGQNVTFRCDPISEHNRLYWYRQTLGQGPEFLTYFQNEAQLEKSRLLSDRFSAERPKGSFSTLEIQRTEQGDSAMYLCASSSGTELAKNIQYFGAGTRLSVL.

There are many counts of this clonotype. This sequence joins TRBV6-1 and TRBJ1-5; no clear D. V was shortened by 7 bases and J by 4 bases, with 8 bases between the two germline ends. CDR1 and CDR2 from the germline V gene are MNHNS and SASEGT. CDR3 length: 12 residues. In nucleotides, the CDR3 is TGTGCCAGCAAGTTAGCAAATCAGCCCCAGCATTTT. Translated: CASKLANQPQHF.

The rearrangement uses TRBV7-2 and TRBJ2-3; possibly TRBD1 or TRBD2 for D (5 bases each). The V and J ends lost 7 bases and 2 bases respectively, with 16 bases between them. The CDR3 contains 15 residues. Germline CDR1 and CDR2: SGHTA and FQGNSA. The CDR3 reads CASTPRGPPTDTQYF. CDR3 nucleotide sequence: TGTGCCAGCACCCCCCGGGGACCTCCCACAGATACGCAGTATTTT. Combining the CDR3 with reference TRBV7-2 and TRBJ2-3 gives the whole variable domain GAGVSQSPSNKVTEKGKDVELRCDPISGHTALYWYRQSLGQGLEFLIYFQGNSAPDKSGLPSDRFSAERTGGSVSTLTIQRTQQEDSAVYLCASTPRGPPTDTQYFGPGTRLTVL.

The gene calls are TRBV9 and TRBJ2-7; 9 bases align to TRBD2. Per germline, CDR1 SGDLS and CDR2 YYNGEE. Losses at the gene ends were 4 bases for V and 7 bases for J; bases not matched to a gene: 12. The CDR3 is 15 amino acids. CDR3 nucleotide sequence: TGTGCCAGCAGCCCTACCGGGACTAGCTCTGGAGAGCAGTACTTC. Protein product: CASSPTGTSSGEQYF. Combining the CDR3 with reference TRBV9 and TRBJ2-7 gives the whole variable domain DSGVTQTPKHLITATGQRVTLRCSPRSGDLSVYWYQQSLDQGLQFLIQYYNGEERAKGNILERFSAQQFPDLHSELNLSSLELGDSALYFCASSPTGTSSGEQYFGPGTRLTVT.

This clonotype was recorded at least ten times. This sequence joins TRBV28 and TRBJ1-5; D gene unclear. Trimming stripped 1 base from V and 15 bases from J, with 16 bases between. This CDR3 contains 13 residues. Per the germline V gene, CDR1 is MDHEN and CDR2 is SYDVKM. The CDR3 DNA reads as TGTGCCAGCAGTTTATCCGTAGGCAGGACCGGGCATTTT. Protein product: CASSLSVGRTGHF.

The V call is TRBV7-9, the J call TRBJ2-7, with 7 bases lining up with TRBD1. The V and J ends lost 3 bases and 6 bases, in that order; junction bases with no gene match: 2. Germline CDR1 and CDR2: SEHNR and FQNEAQ (reference sequence). The CDR3 length is 12 residues. The chain's CDR3 is CASSLSGGEQYF. For the CDR3, the DNA is TGTGCCAGCAGCTTGTCAGGGGGCGAGCAGTACTTC. The full variable domain, with the rest looked up from reference TRBV7-9 and TRBJ2-7, is DTGVSQNPRHKITKRGQNVTFRCDPISEHNRLYWYRQTLGQGPEFLTYFQNEAQLEKSRLLSDRFSAERPKGSFSTLEIQRTEQGDSAMYLCASSLSGGEQYFGPGTRLTVT.

The gene calls are TRBV6-1 and TRBJ1-1; D not certain. Germline V gene sequence: CDR1 MNHNS, CDR2 SASEGT. The CDR3 totals 14 residues. Trimming removed 0 bases from V and 2 bases from J, with 7 bases in between. The chain's CDR3 is CASSEAASNTEAFF. DNA for the CDR3: TGTGCCAGCAGTGAAGCGGCCAGTAACACTGAAGCTTTCTTT.

CDR3 bases: TGTGCCAGCAGCTTAATGGGGTCCTCACCCCTCCACTTT. This sequence encodes CASSLMGSSPLHF. V gene TRBV7-9 combines with J gene TRBJ1-6; D not resolved. The germline CDR1 and CDR2 sequences are SEHNR and FQNEAQ (reference sequence). The germline V and J ends were trimmed by 2 bases and 10 bases, with 9 bases remaining between them. The CDR3 loop spans 13 amino acids.

The table lists this clonotype with many counts. The chain recombines TRBV2 with TRBJ1-6; 10 positions agree with TRBD1. Germline CDR1 SNHLY, CDR2 FYNNEI. The CDR3 runs 20 residues. Germline trimming cut 1 base from V and 6 bases from J; bases unmatched to any gene: 15. DNA for the CDR3: TGTGCCAGCAGTGAAGACCGGGACAGGGGCCCTGAGGGGCTTAATTCACCCCTCCACTTT. Translated: CASSEDRDRGPEGLNSPLHF.

The rearrangement uses TRBV20-1 and TRBJ1-4; D ambiguous. The V end was cut by 2 bases, the J end by 3 bases, with 7 bases between. The CDR3 has 13 amino acids. Germline loops: CDR1 DFQATT, CDR2 SNEGSKA (reference sequence). The CDR3 region has the DNA TGCAGTGCTAGACTCAGCCCTAATGAAAAACTGTTTTTT. It yields the protein CSARLSPNEKLFF.

The chain couples TRBV6-2 or TRBV6-3 to TRBJ2-3; perhaps TRBD2 as D (6 bases). Trimming removed 5 bases at V and 10 bases at J, with 16 bases between. CDR1 MNHEY and CDR2 SVGEGT come from the germline V gene. The CDR3 runs to 13 residues. The DNA for the CDR3 is TGTGCCAGCAGTAATTATGAGGGGACTTCGCAGTATTTT. Amino acid sequence: CASSNYEGTSQYF.

This clonotype was observed at least ten times. The V and J genes are TRBV29-1 and TRBJ1-1; TRBD1 aligns across 7 bases. With V trimmed by 6 bases and J by 3 bases, 10 bases remained unmatched. The CDR3 has 14 amino acids. Looked up from germline, CDR1 is SQVTM and CDR2 is ANQGSEA. The DNA for the CDR3 is TGCAGCGTAGCTCGGGGGACAGCGGACACTGAAGCTTTCTTT. Protein product: CSVARGTADTEAFF.

This clonotype was observed many times. The chain joins TRBV11-3 to TRBJ1-1; the D is unclear. Per germline, CDR1 SGHNT and CDR2 YENEEA. The length of the CDR3 is 14 residues. Trimming took 5 bases from V and 4 from J, leaving 14 bases between them. The CDR3 here is CASSLLSESTEAFF. CDR3 nucleotide sequence: TGTGCCAGCAGCCTCCTTTCGGAGAGCACTGAAGCTTTCTTT.

In the case of this clonotype: Compared with germline, one end of the junction differs, possibly owing to a read error. V gene TRBV7-2 combines with J gene TRBJ2-6; 11 bases line up with TRBD2. The CDR3 sequence is 17 residues long. From germline, CDR1 is SGHTA and CDR2 FQGNSA. The CDR3 sequence is CASSFSGRASGANVLTF. The CDR3 DNA follows: TGTGCCAGCAGCTTTAGCGGGAGGGCCTCTGGGGCCAACGTCCTAACTTTC.

There are a few counts of this clonotype. The chain uses TRBV7-3 and TRBJ1-3; 8 bases match TRBD1. With 2 bases clipped from V and 3 bases from J, the junction kept 3 bases outside the gene matches. Germline V gives CDR1 SGHTA, CDR2 FQGTGA. The CDR3 is 15 amino acids. The CDR3 region is CASSLSGGYGNTIYF. The CDR3 nucleotides are TGTGCCAGCAGCTTATCAGGGGGCTATGGAAACACCATATATTTT.

This chain uses TRBV9 with TRBJ1-2; a possible D gene is TRBD1 (5 bases). Germline lookup yields CDR1 SGDLS and CDR2 YYNGEE. V was pared by 3 bases and J by 6 bases, with 21 bases between. The CDR3 has 16 residues. The CDR3 sequence: CASSAEGTVGGNGYTF. The CDR3 region has the DNA TGTGCCAGCAGCGCAGAGGGGACCGTCGGGGGAAATGGCTACACCTTC.

This chain joins TRBV24-1 and TRBJ2-3; D unresolved. This CDR3 contains 14 residues. Per the germline V gene, CDR1 is KGHDR and CDR2 is SFDVKD. V gave up 4 bases and J gave up 5 bases, with 12 bases separating them. The CDR3 sequence: CATSDPGPKDTQYF. The CDR3 DNA is TGTGCCACCAGTGACCCGGGCCCCAAAGATACGCAGTATTTT.

The V gene is TRBV27, the J gene TRBJ2-2; no definite D call. There are 12 residues in the CDR3. Germline V CDR1 and CDR2: MNHEY, SMNVEV (reference sequence). Trimming removed 3 bases at V and 11 bases at J, with 10 bases between. The CDR3 spells CASSLAGDELFF. DNA of the CDR3: TGTGCCAGCAGTTTGGCAGGAGATGAGCTGTTTTTT.

The chain carries TRBV30 and TRBJ1-6; D might be TRBD1 (6 bases). V was pared by 0 bases and J by 11 bases, with 14 bases between. Germline V gives CDR1 GTSNPN, CDR2 SVGIG (reference sequence). The CDR3 sequence is 14 residues long. Written as DNA, the CDR3 is TGTGCCTGGAGTGTACTCGGGGGGCCGACACCCCTCCACTTT. Protein: CAWSVLGGPTPLHF.

The chain is built from TRBV4-1 and TRBJ1-2; the match to TRBD1 covers 12 bases. The CDR3 is 15 amino acids. CDR1 and CDR2 (germline): MGHRA, YSYEKL. With 3 bases clipped from V and 5 bases from J, the junction kept 4 bases outside the gene matches. Written as DNA, the CDR3 is TGCGCCAGCAGCCAGGGGACAGGGGGCGCATATGGCTACACCTTC. It specifies CASSQGTGGAYGYTF.

The chain has TRBV19 and TRBJ2-7; D gene uncertain. The V end lost 5 bases, the J end lost 4 bases, and 18 bases lay between the germline ends. This CDR3 region has 15 residues. The V gene's germline CDR1 is LNHDA and CDR2 SQIVND (reference sequence). The DNA of the CDR3 is TGTGCCAGTAGTTCAGGACGACGCGGATATTACGAGCAGTACTTC. Its translation: CASSSGRRGYYEQYF. The complete variable domain, with remaining parts taken from reference TRBV19 and TRBJ2-7, reads DGGITQSPKYLFRKEGQNVTLSCEQNLNHDAMYWYRQDPGQGLRLIYYSQIVNDFQKGDIAEGYSVSREKKESFPLTVTSAQKNPTAFYLCASSSGRRGYYEQYFGPGTRLTVT.

There are many counts of this clonotype. The chain has TRBV9 and TRBJ1-2; D gene unclear. The germline CDR1 and CDR2 sequences are SGDLS and YYNGEE. The CDR3 loop spans 15 amino acids. The V gene lost 0 bases and the J gene lost 4 bases, with 13 bases spanning the gap. CDR3 DNA: TGTGCCAGCAGCGTAGAGGCCTCCGGAACCTATGGCTACACCTTC. It specifies CASSVEASGTYGYTF. The variable domain in full, with the rest retrieved from reference TRBV9 and TRBJ1-2, is DSGVTQTPKHLITATGQRVTLRCSPRSGDLSVYWYQQSLDQGLQFLIQYYNGEERAKGNILERFSAQQFPDLHSELNLSSLELGDSALYFCASSVEASGTYGYTFGSGTRLTVV.

A few counts support this clonotype. The gene calls are TRBV2 and TRBJ2-6; 10 bases align to TRBD1. The CDR3 extends over 17 amino acids. From germline, CDR1 is SNHLY and CDR2 FYNNEI. J lost 0 bases, V lost 4 bases, and 3 bases had no gene match. This CDR3 is CASSARTGGSGANVLTF. The CDR3, as DNA: TGTGCCAGCAGTGCCCGGACAGGGGGCTCTGGGGCCAACGTCCTGACTTTC.

This clonotype has a handful of counts. The chain links TRBV29-1 to TRBJ1-2; D gene ambiguous. The germline gives CDR1 SQVTM, CDR2 ANQGSEA. The CDR3 is 16 residues long. V was pared by 2 bases and J by 2 bases, with 18 bases between. Here the CDR3 DNA reads TGCAGCGTTGAACAGGCCGGCTCTTTTTGGAACTATGGCTACACCTTC. Translating it yields CSVEQAGSFWNYGYTF. Combining the CDR3 with reference TRBV29-1 and TRBJ1-2 gives the whole variable domain SAVISQKPSRDICQRGTSLTIQCQVDSQVTMMFWYRQQPGQSLTLIATANQGSEATYESGFVIDKFPISRPNLTFSTLTVSNMSPEDSSIYLCSVEQAGSFWNYGYTFGSGTRLTVV.